These 29 T cell receptor beta chains originate from one sample sequenced in a study of T cell responses to AZD1222 COVID-19 vaccine. Only in-frame clones appear in the TCRdb table, and some are missing; sequencing was by immunoSEQ multiplex PCR. The data hold 90,000 to 120,000 clones, with approximately 92% observed a single time. The source was peripheral blood, collected 28 days after the second AZD1222 dose. The origin of the receptors is an adult who received the AZD1222 COVID-19 vaccine.

This chain's CDR3 is CAISQGENSEAFF. In nucleotides, the CDR3 is TGTGCCATCAGTCAGGGGGAAAATTCTGAAGCTTTCTTT. The chain joins TRBV10-3 to TRBJ1-1, with 7 positions matching TRBD1. This CDR3 is 13 amino acids long. V dropped 5 bases and J dropped 6; count of bases not matched to a gene: 6. Germline V CDR1 and CDR2: ENHRY, SYGVKD.

The chain is built from TRBV25-1 and TRBJ1-5; 9 nucleotides agree with TRBD1. CDR3 length: 13 residues. V shed 11 bases, J shed 5 bases, and the junction held 7 bases outside the gene matches. Germline CDR1 and CDR2: MGHDK and SYGVNS. CDR3 nucleotide sequence: TGTGCCTTACAGGGGGCCCCTTATCAGCCCCAGCATTTT. This gives the protein CALQGAPYQPQHF.

J is TRBJ1-1 and V is TRBV12-3 or TRBV12-4, with a weak D call TRBD1 (5 bases). The CDR3 totals 13 residues. The V end lost 4 bases, the J end lost 4 bases, and 10 bases lay between the germline ends. This CDR3 is CASSYSGGTEAFF. Written as DNA, the CDR3 is TGTGCCAGCAGTTATTCTGGGGGCACTGAAGCTTTCTTT.

This clone came up a few times. The rearrangement uses TRBV12-3 or TRBV12-4 and TRBJ2-3; D is unresolved. Deletions cut 1 base from V and 5 bases from J, with 1 base between. The CDR3 consists of 11 residues. CDR3 sequence reads: CASSLVDTQYF. In nucleotides, the CDR3 is TGTGCCAGCAGTTTAGTAGATACGCAGTATTTT.

The chain is built from TRBV29-1 and TRBJ1-1, with no clear D. The CDR3 has 13 amino acids. The germline V gene has CDR1 SQVTM and CDR2 ANQGSEA. The germline V and J ends were trimmed by 2 bases and 5 bases, with 12 bases remaining between them. The CDR3 DNA reads TGCAGCGTTGAAAACGTTTTAGGGACTGAAGCTTTCTTT. Amino acid sequence: CSVENVLGTEAFF.

The chain links TRBV7-2 to TRBJ2-1; D uncertain. The CDR3 runs to 13 residues. Germline CDR1 is SGHTA and CDR2 is FQGNSA. V was pared by 7 bases and J by 7 bases, with 14 bases between. The CDR3 coding sequence is TGTGCCAGCACCCTAACCAAGGGAAATGAGCAGTTCTTC. It yields the protein CASTLTKGNEQFF.

This rearrangement joins TRBV28 to TRBJ2-3, with TRBD1 matching 7 bases. CDR1 is MDHEN, CDR2 SYDVKM, per germline. V was clipped by 2 bases and J by 2 bases; unmatched bases: 7. The CDR3 covers 16 residues. CDR3 bases: TGTGCCAGCAGTTTAGCCTCGGGACAGTACACAGATACGCAGTATTTT. This sequence encodes CASSLASGQYTDTQYF. The full variable domain, completed using reference TRBV28 and TRBJ2-3, is DVKVTQSSRYLVKRTGEKVFLECVQDMDHENMFWYRQDPGLGLRLIYFSYDVKMKEKGDIPEGYSVSREKKERFSLILESASTNQTSMYLCASSLASGQYTDTQYFGPGTRLTVL.

The chain uses TRBV30 and TRBJ2-1, with 13 nucleotides matching TRBD2. CDR3 length: 18 amino acids. The germline CDR1 and CDR2 sequences are GTSNPN and SVGIG (reference sequence). The V segment lost 2 bases and the J segment 5 bases; nucleotides outside the gene matches: 12. The CDR3 nucleotides are TGTGCCTGGAGTAAAAAGTCCTACGGGACTAGCGGGAACAATGAGCAGTTCTTC. This codes for CAWSKKSYGTSGNNEQFF. Supplemented by reference TRBV30 and TRBJ2-1, the full variable domain reads SQTIHQWPATLVQPVGSPLSLECTVEGTSNPNLYWYRQAAGRGLQLLFYSVGIGQISSEVPQNLSASRPQDRQFILSSKKLLLSDSGFYLCAWSKKSYGTSGNNEQFFGPGTRLTVL.

This chain connects TRBV28 to TRBJ1-4; 9 nucleotides match TRBD1. CDR3 length: 15 amino acids. V shed 3 bases, J shed 8 bases, and the junction held 7 bases outside the gene matches. The germline CDR1 and CDR2 sequences are MDHEN and SYDVKM. CDR3 in amino acids: CASSLVRGQGEKLFF. The CDR3 DNA sequence: TGTGCCAGCAGTTTGGTCCGGGGACAGGGCGAAAAACTGTTTTTT.

CDR3 nucleotide sequence: TGCGCCAGCAGCCAAGAGACTAGAAGCACAGATACGCAGTATTTT. It codes for CASSQETRSTDTQYF. The rearrangement joins TRBV4-3 to TRBJ2-3; a possible D gene is TRBD2 (6 bases). V was pared by 0 bases and J by 0 bases, with 7 bases between. The length of the CDR3 is 15 residues. CDR1 is LGHNA and CDR2 is YSLEER in the germline V gene.

V usage is TRBV3-1 (or the pseudogene TRBV3-2) and J usage is TRBJ1-1; weak D call: TRBD1 (6 bases). CDR3 length: 16 amino acids. The V gene lost 4 bases and the J gene lost 2 bases, with 17 bases spanning the gap. Germline V gives CDR1 LGHDT, CDR2 YNNKEL (reference sequence). CDR3 in DNA: TGTGCCAGCAGCCCCATCCCGGCAGGGACAAACACTGAAGCTTTCTTT. Translating it yields CASSPIPAGTNTEAFF.

This chain uses TRBV5-1 with TRBJ2-5, with 14 nucleotides matching TRBD2. The CDR3 has 16 residues. The germline CDR1 and CDR2 sequences are SGHRS and YFSETQ. V gave up 0 bases and J gave up 5 bases; unmatched junction bases: 3. The CDR3 sequence: CASSLGLAGGQETQYF. Here the CDR3 DNA reads TGCGCCAGCAGCTTGGGACTAGCGGGAGGGCAGGAGACCCAGTACTTC.

The chain uses TRBV19 and TRBJ1-6; D remains unclear. V lost 6 bases to trimming and J lost 8 bases, with 17 bases between them. The length of the CDR3 is 15 residues. CDR1 and CDR2 (germline): LNHDA, SQIVND (reference sequence). The CDR3 sequence: CASSPDLTSYSPLHF. CDR3 bases: TGTGCCAGTAGCCCCGATCTAACTTCCTATTCACCCCTCCACTTT.

The chain couples TRBV7-2 to TRBJ2-7; 8 bases are shared with TRBD2. The CDR3 totals 17 residues. The germline gives CDR1 SGHTA, CDR2 FQGNSA. V was pared by 4 bases and J by 0 bases, with 11 bases of the junction left unmatched. The CDR3 nucleotides are TGTGCCAGCAGCTCACCACCGGGACTAGGAAACTCCTACGAGCAGTACTTC. Protein product: CASSSPPGLGNSYEQYF.

The rearrangement joins TRBV4-2 to TRBJ2-1, with D hard to call. The length of the CDR3 is 16 residues. V lost 0 bases, J lost 5 bases, and 14 bases lay in between. Germline lookup yields CDR1 LGHNA and CDR2 YNFKEQ. The CDR3 sequence is CASSQDTGRTDNEQFF. CDR3 bases: TGTGCCAGCAGCCAAGATACCGGCCGGACCGACAATGAGCAGTTCTTC.

The rearrangement joins TRBV24-1 to TRBJ2-1; 8 bases map to TRBD2. CDR3 length: 15 amino acids. J lost 7 bases, V lost 4 bases, and 8 bases had no gene match. Looked up from germline, CDR1 is KGHDR and CDR2 is SFDVKD. The DNA for the CDR3 is TGTGCCACCAGTGACGGGGGGGCCCTGAAGAATGAGCAGTTCTTC. It encodes CATSDGGALKNEQFF.

This chain links TRBV11-2 with TRBJ1-2; 11 nucleotides agree with TRBD1. CDR3 length: 17 amino acids. Germline V gene data show CDR1 as SGHAT and CDR2 as FQNNGV. Unmatched junction bases numbered 11, after V lost 6 bases and J lost 2 bases. CDR3 bases: TGTGCCAGCAGTTTACCGGGACAGGGGGGATTAAACTATGGCTACACCTTC. Its translation: CASSLPGQGGLNYGYTF.

V usage is TRBV19 and J usage is TRBJ1-5; D uncertain. Trimming pared 10 bases from V and 6 bases from J, leaving 19 bases between. Germline V gene sequence: CDR1 LNHDA, CDR2 SQIVND (reference sequence). The CDR3 loop spans 14 amino acids. CDR3 sequence: CATHNVSVFQPQHF. The CDR3 DNA is TGTGCCACCCATAATGTATCGGTGTTTCAGCCCCAGCATTTT.

The rearrangement uses TRBV3-1 (or the pseudogene TRBV3-2) and TRBJ2-5; weak D call: TRBD2 (6 bases). Trimming took 4 bases from V and 4 from J, leaving 13 bases between them. CDR3 length: 14 amino acids. The germline V gene encodes CDR1 LGHDT and CDR2 YNNKEL (reference sequence). The CDR3 region is CASSLAVMGETQYF. The CDR3 coding sequence is TGTGCCAGCAGCCTAGCGGTTATGGGAGAGACCCAGTACTTC.

V usage is TRBV2 and J usage is TRBJ1-5; D unresolved. Germline CDR1 reads SNHLY; CDR2 reads FYNNEI. The CDR3 is made up of 13 amino acids. With 5 bases removed from V and 2 bases from J, the gap between germline ends came to 7 bases. In DNA form, the CDR3 reads TGTGCCAGCAGTAGCGCAGGCAATCAGCCCCAGCATTTT. The encoded protein is CASSSAGNQPQHF.

The chain joins TRBV4-1 to TRBJ2-2, with D possibly being TRBD2 (6 bases). V was pared by 8 bases and J by 0 bases, with 13 bases between. CDR1 and CDR2 from the germline V gene are MGHRA and YSYEKL. The CDR3 runs 15 residues. The CDR3 loop is CASRDSRANTGELFF. Here the CDR3 DNA reads TGCGCCAGCCGGGACTCGCGGGCGAACACCGGGGAGCTGTTTTTT.

The CDR3 nucleotides read TGTGCCAGCAGCTTAGGTCGGGGCCCCGGGGGTAGCTCCTACAATGAGCAGTTCTTC. Amino acids: CASSLGRGPGGSSYNEQFF. This chain connects TRBV11-3 to TRBJ2-1; D is perhaps TRBD2 (6 bases). The V and J ends lost 1 base and 0 bases respectively, with 19 bases between them. Per the germline V gene, CDR1 is SGHNT and CDR2 is YENEEA. This CDR3 has 19 residues.

This clone was seen a single time. This chain links TRBV7-2 with TRBJ2-3; weak D call: TRBD1 (6 bases). The CDR3 loop spans 17 amino acids. CDR1 is SGHTA, CDR2 FQGNSA, per germline. Trimming removed 0 bases from V and 1 base from J, with 14 bases in between. CDR3 nucleotide sequence: TGTGCCAGCAGCTTAGCTTCCAGGGGAGCGGGCACAGATACGCAGTATTTT. As protein: CASSLASRGAGTDTQYF.

This chain joins TRBV19 and TRBJ1-2; no clear D gene. CDR3 length: 14 amino acids. Trimming left V 4 bases short and J 5 bases short, with 14 bases between. Per the germline V gene, CDR1 is LNHDA and CDR2 is SQIVND (reference sequence). The CDR3 region is CASSTPSELYGYTF. The CDR3 DNA sequence: TGTGCCAGTAGTACCCCCTCAGAATTATATGGCTACACCTTC.

V is TRBV6-4 and J is TRBJ2-7; D ambiguous. Germline V lookup: CDR1 MRHNA, CDR2 SNTAGT. Trimming stripped 1 base from V and 5 bases from J, with 0 bases between. The CDR3 has 10 residues. In DNA, the CDR3 is TGTGCCAGCAGTGACTACGAGCAGTACTTC. Protein sequence: CASSDYEQYF.

The chain employs TRBV30 and TRBJ2-7; D remains unclear. The CDR3 length is 12 residues. Germline V CDR1 and CDR2: GTSNPN, SVGIG (reference sequence). Trimming removed 6 bases at V and 0 bases at J, with 9 bases between. The CDR3 here is CACLGSSYEQYF. The CDR3 DNA sequence: TGTGCCTGCTTGGGTAGCTCCTACGAGCAGTACTTC.

The rearrangement links TRBV9 to TRBJ1-3; no definite D call. The germline V gene has CDR1 SGDLS and CDR2 YYNGEE. The CDR3 loop spans 15 amino acids. Trimming left V 0 bases short and J 4 bases short, with 11 bases between. CDR3 sequence: CASSVDSRSGNTIYF. The CDR3 nucleotides are TGTGCCAGCAGCGTAGACTCAAGGTCAGGAAACACCATATATTTT. The whole variable domain, filled in from reference TRBV9 and TRBJ1-3, reads DSGVTQTPKHLITATGQRVTLRCSPRSGDLSVYWYQQSLDQGLQFLIQYYNGEERAKGNILERFSAQQFPDLHSELNLSSLELGDSALYFCASSVDSRSGNTIYFGEGSWLTVV.

The CDR3 spells CASSLWDNSYEQYF. CDR3 bases: TGTGCCAGCAGTTTATGGGACAACTCCTACGAGCAGTACTTC. The chain carries TRBV28 and TRBJ2-7; D is possibly TRBD1 (5 bases). The CDR3 runs to 14 residues. Deletions cut 0 bases from V and 0 bases from J, with 6 bases between. The germline V gene encodes CDR1 MDHEN and CDR2 SYDVKM.

The count of this clone is one. This chain joins TRBV4-3 and TRBJ2-2; D uncertain. Germline-derived CDR1 and CDR2 are LGHNA and YSLEER. The ends were cut back, 0 bases at V and 6 bases at J, with 17 bases in the middle. This CDR3 region has 17 residues. The DNA of the CDR3 is TGCGCCAGCAGCCAAGAATGGGTCCGGAACCCCGCCGGGGAGCTGTTTTTT. Its protein is CASSQEWVRNPAGELFF.